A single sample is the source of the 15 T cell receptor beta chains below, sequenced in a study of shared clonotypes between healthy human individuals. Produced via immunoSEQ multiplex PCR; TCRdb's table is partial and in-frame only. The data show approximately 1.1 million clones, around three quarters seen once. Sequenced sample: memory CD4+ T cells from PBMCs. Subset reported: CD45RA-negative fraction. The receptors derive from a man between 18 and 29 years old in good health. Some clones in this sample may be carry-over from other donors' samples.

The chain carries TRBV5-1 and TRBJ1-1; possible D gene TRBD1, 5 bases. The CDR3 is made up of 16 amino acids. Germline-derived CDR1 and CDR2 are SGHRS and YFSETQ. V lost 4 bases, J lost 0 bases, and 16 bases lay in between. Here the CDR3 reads CASSTFPGPMNTEAFF. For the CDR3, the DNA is TGCGCCAGCAGCACTTTTCCGGGACCCATGAACACTGAAGCTTTCTTT.

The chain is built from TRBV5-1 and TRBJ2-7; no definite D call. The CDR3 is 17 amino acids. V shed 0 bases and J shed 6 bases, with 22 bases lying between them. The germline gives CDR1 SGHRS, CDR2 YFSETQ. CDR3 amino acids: CASSLGEVRPLASEQYF. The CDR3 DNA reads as TGCGCCAGCAGCTTGGGTGAGGTCCGACCCCTGGCCAGCGAGCAGTACTTC.

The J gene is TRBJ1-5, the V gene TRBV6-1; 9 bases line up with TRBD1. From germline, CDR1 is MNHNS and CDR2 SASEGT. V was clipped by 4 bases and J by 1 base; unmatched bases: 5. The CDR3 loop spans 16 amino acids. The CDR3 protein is CASSALGQGSNQPQHF. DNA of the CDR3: TGTGCCAGCAGTGCCCTGGGACAGGGAAGCAATCAGCCCCAGCATTTT.

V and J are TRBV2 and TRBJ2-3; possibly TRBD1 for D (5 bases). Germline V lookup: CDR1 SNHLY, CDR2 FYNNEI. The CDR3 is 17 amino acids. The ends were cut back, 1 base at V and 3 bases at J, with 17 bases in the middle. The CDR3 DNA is TGTGCCAGCAGTGAAGAGGGCCAGGGAAGGGGTACAGATACGCAGTATTTT. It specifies CASSEEGQGRGTDTQYF.

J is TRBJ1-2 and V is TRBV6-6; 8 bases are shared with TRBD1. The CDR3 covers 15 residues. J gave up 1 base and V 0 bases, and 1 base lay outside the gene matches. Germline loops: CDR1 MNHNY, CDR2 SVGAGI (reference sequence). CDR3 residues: CASSYSGQGNYGYTF. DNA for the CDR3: TGTGCCAGCAGTTACTCAGGACAGGGTAACTATGGCTACACCTTC.

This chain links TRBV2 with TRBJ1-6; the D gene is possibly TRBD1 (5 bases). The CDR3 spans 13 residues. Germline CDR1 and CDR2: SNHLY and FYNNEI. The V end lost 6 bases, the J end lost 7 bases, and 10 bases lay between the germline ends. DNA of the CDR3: TGTGCCAGCAGGGACGACAGAAATTCACCCCTCCACTTT. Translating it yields CASRDDRNSPLHF.

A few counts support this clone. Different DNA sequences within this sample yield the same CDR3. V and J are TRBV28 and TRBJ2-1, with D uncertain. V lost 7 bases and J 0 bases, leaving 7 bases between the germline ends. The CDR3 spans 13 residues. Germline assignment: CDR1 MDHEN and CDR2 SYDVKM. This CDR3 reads CASTRSSYNEQFF. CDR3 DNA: TGTGCCAGCACGAGGTCCTCCTACAATGAGCAGTTCTTC.

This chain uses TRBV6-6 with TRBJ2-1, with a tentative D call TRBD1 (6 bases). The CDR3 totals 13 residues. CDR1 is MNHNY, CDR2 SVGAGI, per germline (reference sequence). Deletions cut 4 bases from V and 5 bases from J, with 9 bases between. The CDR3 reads CASSSGTHNEQFF. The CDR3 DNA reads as TGTGCCAGCAGTTCGGGGACACACAATGAGCAGTTCTTC.

The CDR3 sequence: CASREWGDYGYTF. The CDR3 DNA is TGTGCCAGCAGGGAGTGGGGAGACTATGGCTACACCTTC. This chain joins TRBV6-5 and TRBJ1-2; D ambiguous. The CDR3 length is 13 residues. V was clipped by 6 bases and J by 3 bases, with 11 bases between them. Germline V gene sequence: CDR1 MNHEY, CDR2 SVGAGI.

The CDR3 bases are TGTGCCAGCAGCGCCAACGGGGAGCTGTTTTTT. Translating it yields CASSANGELFF. The rearrangement uses TRBV9 and TRBJ2-2; D is uncertain. This CDR3 is 11 amino acids long. Trimming removed 3 bases at V and 7 bases at J, with 4 bases between. Germline V gives CDR1 SGDLS, CDR2 YYNGEE.

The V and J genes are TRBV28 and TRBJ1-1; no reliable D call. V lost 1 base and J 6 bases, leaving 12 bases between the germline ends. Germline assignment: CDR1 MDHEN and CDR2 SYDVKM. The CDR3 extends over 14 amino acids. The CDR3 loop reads CASSLLTAAAEAFF. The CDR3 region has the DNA TGTGCCAGCAGTTTATTAACGGCAGCAGCTGAAGCTTTCTTT.

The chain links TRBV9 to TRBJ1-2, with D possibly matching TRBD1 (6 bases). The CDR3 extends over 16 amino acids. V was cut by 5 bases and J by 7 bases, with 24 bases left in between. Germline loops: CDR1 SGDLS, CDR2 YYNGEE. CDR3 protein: CASSFEGHHAGGGYTF. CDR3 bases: TGTGCCAGCAGTTTTGAGGGACACCACGCGGGGGGTGGCTACACCTTC.

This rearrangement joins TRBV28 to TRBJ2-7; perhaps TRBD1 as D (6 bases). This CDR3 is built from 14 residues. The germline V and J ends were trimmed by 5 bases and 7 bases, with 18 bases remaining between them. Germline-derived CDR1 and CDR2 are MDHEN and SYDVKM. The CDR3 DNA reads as TGTGCCAGCAGTGGACGCCAGGGGTCGCGGGAGCAGTACTTC. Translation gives CASSGRQGSREQYF.

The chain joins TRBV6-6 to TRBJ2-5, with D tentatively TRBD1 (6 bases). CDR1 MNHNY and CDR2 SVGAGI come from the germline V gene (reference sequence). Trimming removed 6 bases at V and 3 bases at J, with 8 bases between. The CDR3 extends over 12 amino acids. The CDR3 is CASSPGEETQYF. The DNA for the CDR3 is TGTGCCAGCAGCCCAGGGGAAGAGACCCAGTACTTC.

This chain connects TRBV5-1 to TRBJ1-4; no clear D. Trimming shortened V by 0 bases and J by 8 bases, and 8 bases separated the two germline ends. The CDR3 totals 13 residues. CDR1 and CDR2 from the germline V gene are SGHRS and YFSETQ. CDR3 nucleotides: TGCGCCAGCAGCTTGGGGATGGGCGAAAAACTGTTTTTT. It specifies CASSLGMGEKLFF. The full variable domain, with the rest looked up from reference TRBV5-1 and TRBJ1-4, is KAGVTQTPRYLIKTRGQQVTLSCSPISGHRSVSWYQQTPGQGLQFLFEYFSETQRNKGNFPGRFSGRQFSNSRSEMNVSTLELGDSALYLCASSLGMGEKLFFGSGTQLSVL.